One and the same sample provided the 30 T cell receptor beta chains below, sequenced in a study of shared clonotypes between healthy human individuals. Data came from immunoSEQ multiplex PCR; TCRdb stores just in-frame clones and leaves some out. The table lists 850,000 to 1,200,000 clones, around 76% of them singletons. Sequences were obtained from memory CD4+ T cells sorted from blood. Stated subset: CD45RA-negative fraction. The receptors here all came from a man younger than 35 in good health.

This clone was seen a single time. The sample carries other DNA sequences with the same CDR3. The gene calls are TRBV5-4 and TRBJ2-2, with 9 bases lining up with TRBD2. V shed 4 bases, J shed 3 bases, and the junction held 4 bases outside the gene matches. There are 15 residues in the CDR3. CDR1 and CDR2 from the germline V gene are SGHNT and YYREEE (reference sequence). The CDR3 DNA reads TGTGCCAGCAGCAAGGGACTAGCAGACACCGGGGAGCTGTTTTTT. It encodes CASSKGLADTGELFF. The full variable domain, its missing parts supplied by reference TRBV5-4 and TRBJ2-2, is ETGVTQSPTHLIKTRGQQVTLRCSSQSGHNTVSWYQQALGQGPQFIFQYYREEENGRGNFPPRFSGLQFPNYSSELNVNALELDDSALYLCASSKGLADTGELFFGEGSRLTVL.

About this clone: The same CDR3 also results from other DNA sequences found in this sample. V is TRBV9 and J is TRBJ1-3; D remains ambiguous. Germline CDR1 SGDLS, CDR2 YYNGEE. With 0 bases removed from V and 1 base from J, the gap between germline ends came to 8 bases. This CDR3 has 15 residues. The CDR3 nucleotides read TGTGCCAGCAGCGTAGAGGGTTCTTCTGGAAACACCATATATTTT. Amino acid sequence: CASSVEGSSGNTIYF.

This clone occurred a few times. V usage is TRBV30 and J usage is TRBJ1-4; D is unresolved. The ends were cut back, 2 bases at V and 6 bases at J, with 7 bases in the middle. The CDR3 extends over 12 amino acids. Looked up from germline, CDR1 is GTSNPN and CDR2 is SVGIG (reference sequence). DNA for the CDR3: TGTGCCTGGAGTACCCCGGATGAAAAACTGTTTTTT. Amino acid sequence: CAWSTPDEKLFF.

The chain employs TRBV10-1 and TRBJ2-2; the D call may be TRBD1 or TRBD2 (5 bases each). The V end was cut by 5 bases, the J end by 7 bases, with 17 bases between. The CDR3 runs to 15 residues. Looked up from germline, CDR1 is WNHNN and CDR2 is SYGVQD (reference sequence). CDR3 bases: TGCGCCAGCAGTCCTGCTAGGGGAGCTGGCGGGGAGCTGTTTTTT. Translated: CASSPARGAGGELFF.

The chain carries TRBV2 and TRBJ1-1; D is undetermined. Trimming stripped 6 bases from V and 10 bases from J, with 18 bases between. The CDR3 has 13 amino acids. CDR1 is SNHLY and CDR2 is FYNNEI in the germline V gene. The CDR3, as DNA: TGTGCCAGCAGCTCGGGCTCTCCCTGGGCAGCTTTCTTT. Amino acid sequence: CASSSGSPWAAFF.

Turning to this clone: A junction end diverges from the germline sequence, so it may reflect a read error. The V and J genes are TRBV7-7 and TRBJ2-6; D call uncertain. This CDR3 has 14 residues. Germline CDR1 SSHAT, CDR2 FNYEAQ (reference sequence). The CDR3: CASSPSPGANVLTF. The DNA of the CDR3 is TGTGCTAGCAGCCCGTCCCCTGGGGCCAACGTCCTGACTTTC. Using reference TRBV7-7 and TRBJ2-6 for the parts outside the CDR3, the full variable domain is GAGVSQSPRYKVTKRGQDVTLRCDPISSHATLYWYQQALGQGPEFLTYFNYEAQPDKSGLPSDRFSAERPEGSISTLTIQRTEQRDSAMYRCASSPSPGANVLTFGAGSRLTVL.

This clone was seen repeatedly, ten times or more. The chain uses TRBV7-9 and TRBJ2-5; the match to TRBD1 covers 7 bases. Germline CDR1 SEHNR, CDR2 FQNEAQ (reference sequence). Losses at the gene ends were 4 bases for V and 6 bases for J; bases not matched to a gene: 8. This CDR3 contains 14 residues. CDR3 loop: CASSSGTASKTQYF. In DNA form, the CDR3 reads TGTGCCAGCAGCTCTGGGACAGCAAGCAAGACCCAGTACTTC.

Comments on this clone: Other DNA sequences in this sample translate to the same CDR3. This chain joins TRBV5-1 and TRBJ2-7; 8 bases align to TRBD1. The CDR3 is 15 residues long. Losses at the gene ends were 0 bases for V and 2 bases for J; bases not matched to a gene: 4. CDR1 and CDR2 from the germline V gene are SGHRS and YFSETQ. DNA for the CDR3: TGCGCCAGCAGCTTGGGGGGGACAGGACCCTACGAGCAGTACTTC. The encoded protein is CASSLGGTGPYEQYF.

CDR3 DNA sequence: TGTGCCAGCAGTGAGAGGACTGCTGGGGCCAACGTCCTGACTTTC. Protein product: CASSERTAGANVLTF. The chain combines TRBV2 with TRBJ2-6, with D perhaps TRBD2 (5 bases). From germline, CDR1 is SNHLY and CDR2 FYNNEI. The CDR3 has 15 amino acids. V lost 3 bases to trimming and J lost 2 bases, with 8 bases between them.

This clone appeared a few times. The chain uses TRBV25-1 and TRBJ1-2; D is unclear. The ends were cut back, 5 bases at V and 2 bases at J, with 15 bases in the middle. CDR3 length: 15 amino acids. Germline V lookup: CDR1 MGHDK, CDR2 SYGVNS. The DNA for the CDR3 is TGTGCCAGCAGTAAAACGGGCGAGGGAAACTATGGCTACACCTTC. Protein product: CASSKTGEGNYGYTF.

The chain combines TRBV7-2 with TRBJ1-2; possible D gene TRBD1, 5 bases. CDR1 is SGHTA, CDR2 FQGNSA, per germline. V lost 1 base and J 7 bases, leaving 10 bases between the germline ends. The CDR3 runs to 13 residues. The CDR3 is CASSLGQGGGYTF. For the CDR3, the DNA is TGTGCCAGCAGCTTAGGTCAGGGAGGTGGCTACACCTTC.

This sequence joins TRBV6-5 and TRBJ2-7; D may correspond to TRBD1 or TRBD2 (5 bases each). The CDR3 loop spans 14 amino acids. V was trimmed by 0 bases and J by 7 bases, leaving 13 bases between them. Germline V gene lookup returns CDR1 MNHEY and CDR2 SVGAGI. The CDR3 nucleotides read TGTGCCAGCAGTTACTCCGGGACCCCGTGGGAGCAGTACTTC. Its translation is CASSYSGTPWEQYF.

This chain's CDR3 is CASSPKGSGPTGELFF. DNA of the CDR3: TGTGCCAGCAGTCCTAAGGGATCGGGTCCCACCGGGGAGCTGTTTTTT. The chain carries TRBV9 and TRBJ2-2; D not resolved. The CDR3 is 16 amino acids. The germline CDR1 and CDR2 sequences are SGDLS and YYNGEE. Trimming shortened V by 5 bases and J by 4 bases, and 18 bases separated the two germline ends.

The chain joins TRBV6-5 to TRBJ2-7, with 7 bases fitting TRBD1. Germline lookup yields CDR1 MNHEY and CDR2 SVGAGI. This CDR3 region has 14 residues. The V and J ends lost 6 bases and 0 bases, in that order; junction bases with no gene match: 5. As DNA, the CDR3 is TGTGCCAGCAGGCAGGGGGATAGCTCCTACGAGCAGTACTTC. This sequence encodes CASRQGDSSYEQYF.

The chain joins TRBV14 to TRBJ1-5; perhaps TRBD1 as D (6 bases). V was trimmed by 1 base and J by 6 bases, leaving 13 bases between them. This CDR3 is built from 15 residues. Looked up from germline, CDR1 is SGHDN and CDR2 is FVKESK. CDR3: CASSQGTGAGQPQHF. The CDR3 DNA is TGTGCCAGCAGCCAAGGTACGGGGGCAGGTCAGCCCCAGCATTTT.

This chain uses TRBV2 with TRBJ1-1; 7 bases match TRBD1. With 0 bases clipped from V and 1 base from J, the junction kept 2 bases outside the gene matches. This CDR3 is 15 amino acids long. The germline V gene encodes CDR1 SNHLY and CDR2 FYNNEI. CDR3 loop: CASSEAQGGNTEAFF. In DNA form, the CDR3 reads TGTGCCAGCAGTGAAGCGCAGGGGGGGAACACTGAAGCTTTCTTT. Full variable domain (missing parts from reference TRBV2 and TRBJ1-1): EPEVTQTPSHQVTQMGQEVILRCVPISNHLYFYWYRQILGQKVEFLVSFYNNEISEKSEIFDDQFSVERPDGSNFTLKIRSTKLEDSAMYFCASSEAQGGNTEAFFGQGTRLTVV.

The rearrangement uses TRBV4-1 and TRBJ2-3; 9 bases align to TRBD1. In germline, CDR1 is MGHRA, CDR2 YSYEKL. V was clipped by 1 base and J by 3 bases; unmatched bases: 5. The CDR3 has 16 amino acids. CDR3 in DNA: TGCGCCAGCAGCCAAGTCCAGACAGGGGGTACAGATACGCAGTATTTT. This codes for CASSQVQTGGTDTQYF.

The rearrangement joins TRBV28 to TRBJ1-3; 8 bases map to TRBD1. Germline assignment: CDR1 MDHEN and CDR2 SYDVKM. V shed 7 bases and J 0 bases; nucleotides not matched to a gene: 8. CDR3 length: 16 amino acids. Here the CDR3 reads CASTTAGTGSGNTIYF. CDR3 nucleotide sequence: TGTGCCAGCACCACGGCAGGGACAGGCTCTGGAAACACCATATATTTT.

This clone was seen just once. J is TRBJ2-6 and V is TRBV18; D is uncertain. This CDR3 comprises 16 residues. Germline CDR1 is KGHSH and CDR2 is LQKENI. Trimming took off 0 bases at V and 0 bases at J, with 6 bases between the two ends. DNA for the CDR3: TGTGCCAGCTCACCACCGCAGGTCTCTGGGGCCAACGTCCTGACTTTC. It specifies CASSPPQVSGANVLTF. Filled out from reference TRBV18 and TRBJ2-6, the complete variable domain reads NAGVMQNPRHLVRRRGQEARLRCSPMKGHSHVYWYRQLPEEGLKFMVYLQKENIIDESGMPKERFSAEFPKEGPSILRIQQVVRGDSAAYFCASSPPQVSGANVLTFGAGSRLTVL.

This chain uses TRBV10-1 with TRBJ1-1, with 7 bases aligning to TRBD1. This CDR3 is built from 14 residues. Looked up from germline, CDR1 is WNHNN and CDR2 is SYGVQD (reference sequence). The J segment lost 6 bases and the V segment lost 10 bases, leaving 14 bases of the junction unmatched. Here the CDR3 reads CATSQGKGKSEAFF. The CDR3 DNA is TGCGCCACTTCACAGGGGAAAGGGAAATCTGAAGCTTTCTTT.

This clone was observed at least ten times. The chain links TRBV18 to TRBJ2-1; D gene unclear. V was clipped by 2 bases and J by 4 bases, with 18 bases between them. CDR1 KGHSH and CDR2 LQKENI come from the germline V gene. There are 17 residues in the CDR3. CDR3 nucleotide sequence: TGTGCCAGCTCACCAGAGGTTTTACGACGGGCTTACAATGAGCAGTTCTTC. Translating it yields CASSPEVLRRAYNEQFF.

V is TRBV6-6 and J is TRBJ2-1; D is unclear. The CDR3 extends over 12 amino acids. V was clipped by 5 bases and J by 6 bases, with 8 bases between them. From germline, CDR1 is MNHNY and CDR2 SVGAGI (reference sequence). CDR3 loop: CASSLLSNEQFF. The CDR3 nucleotides read TGTGCCAGCAGTCTTTTGTCCAATGAGCAGTTCTTC.

On this clone itself: The same CDR3 is also encoded by other DNA sequences in this sample. This sequence joins TRBV7-9 and TRBJ2-3; TRBD2 might be the D (7 bases). The CDR3 covers 12 residues. Deletions cut 6 bases from V and 9 bases from J, with 13 bases between. In germline, CDR1 is SEHNR, CDR2 FQNEAQ (reference sequence). In DNA form, the CDR3 reads TGTGCCAGCAGTTCCACGGGGGGCACGCAGTATTTT. This encodes CASSSTGGTQYF.

V is TRBV10-3 and J is TRBJ2-7, with D perhaps TRBD2 (5 bases). The CDR3 totals 13 residues. The V and J ends lost 4 bases and 6 bases respectively, with 13 bases between them. CDR1 and CDR2 (germline): ENHRY, SYGVKD. CDR3 DNA: TGTGCCATCAGTGCCGGGCCCCGGGGCGAGCAGTACTTC. It is translated as CAISAGPRGEQYF.

The genes are TRBV27 and TRBJ2-7; D is unclear. The CDR3 extends over 12 amino acids. Trimming left V 3 bases short and J 12 bases short, with 15 bases between. Germline V gene lookup returns CDR1 MNHEY and CDR2 SMNVEV (reference sequence). The CDR3 nucleotides are TGTGCCAGCAGTTTCACGGGCCTCGCTTTGTACTTC. Its translation is CASSFTGLALYF.

The gene calls are TRBV30 and TRBJ2-3; possibly TRBD2 for D (6 bases). Trimming stripped 2 bases from V and 6 bases from J, with 12 bases between. CDR3 length equals 13 residues. Germline-derived CDR1 and CDR2 are GTSNPN and SVGIG (reference sequence). CDR3 loop: CAWSRRDGDTQYF. The CDR3 coding sequence is TGTGCCTGGAGTAGGCGGGACGGGGATACGCAGTATTTT.

The chain links TRBV9 to TRBJ2-7; tentatively, D is TRBD2 (6 bases). Per the germline V gene, CDR1 is SGDLS and CDR2 is YYNGEE. The V end was cut by 6 bases, the J end by 0 bases, with 10 bases between. The CDR3 length is 13 residues. CDR3: CASNPGGSYEQYF. The CDR3 nucleotides read TGTGCCAGCAACCCCGGGGGCTCCTACGAGCAGTACTTC.

This chain joins TRBV5-6 and TRBJ2-7; D is uncertain. The CDR3 has 18 residues. CDR1 is SGHDT, CDR2 YYEEEE, per germline. V lost 1 base, J lost 5 bases, and 25 bases lay in between. This chain's CDR3 is CASSLIGSGLTGGDEQYF. Here the CDR3 DNA reads TGTGCCAGCAGCTTGATTGGGTCCGGTCTCACGGGTGGGGACGAGCAGTACTTC.

The genes are TRBV28 and TRBJ1-3; D call uncertain. CDR1 is MDHEN and CDR2 is SYDVKM in the germline V gene. The CDR3 extends over 12 amino acids. V was shortened by 6 bases and J by 9 bases, with 12 bases between the two germline ends. The CDR3 DNA reads TGTGCCAGCAGCTCCCTCTGGGGCACCATATATTTT. Its translation: CASSSLWGTIYF.

This sequence joins TRBV18 and TRBJ1-2; D gene ambiguous. The ends were cut back, 3 bases at V and 0 bases at J, with 29 bases in the middle. CDR1 and CDR2 from the germline V gene are KGHSH and LQKENI. The CDR3 is 21 amino acids. The CDR3 loop is CASSPSWFLRVEGPANYGYTF. The CDR3 nucleotides read TGTGCCAGCTCACCTTCGTGGTTTCTTAGGGTGGAGGGTCCAGCTAACTATGGCTACACCTTC.